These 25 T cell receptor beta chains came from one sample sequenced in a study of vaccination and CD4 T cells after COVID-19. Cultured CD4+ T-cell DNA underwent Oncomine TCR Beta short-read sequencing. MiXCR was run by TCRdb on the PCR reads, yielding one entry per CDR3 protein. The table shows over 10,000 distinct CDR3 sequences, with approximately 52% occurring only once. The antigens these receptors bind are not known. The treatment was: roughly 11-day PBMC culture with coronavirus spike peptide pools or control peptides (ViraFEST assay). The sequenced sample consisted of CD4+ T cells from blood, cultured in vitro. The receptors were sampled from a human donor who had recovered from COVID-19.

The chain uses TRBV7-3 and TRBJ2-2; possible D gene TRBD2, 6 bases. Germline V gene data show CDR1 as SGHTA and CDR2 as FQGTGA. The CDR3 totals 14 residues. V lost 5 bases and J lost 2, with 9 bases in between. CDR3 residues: CASSRGLNTGELFF. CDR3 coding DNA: TGTGCCAGCAGCCGGGGACTTAACACCGGGGAGCTGTTTTTT. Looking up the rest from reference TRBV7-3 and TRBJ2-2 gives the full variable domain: GAGVSQTPSNKVTEKGKYVELRCDPISGHTALYWYRQSLGQGPEFLIYFQGTGAADDSGLPNDRFFAVRPEGSVSTLKIQRTERGDSAVYLCASSRGLNTGELFFGEGSRLTVL.

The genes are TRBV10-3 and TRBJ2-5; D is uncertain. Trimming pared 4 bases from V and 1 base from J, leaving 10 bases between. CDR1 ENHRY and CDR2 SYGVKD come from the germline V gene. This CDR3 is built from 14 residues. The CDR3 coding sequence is TGTGCCATCAGTGCTAACGGGCGCCAAGAGACCCAGTACTTC. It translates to CAISANGRQETQYF.

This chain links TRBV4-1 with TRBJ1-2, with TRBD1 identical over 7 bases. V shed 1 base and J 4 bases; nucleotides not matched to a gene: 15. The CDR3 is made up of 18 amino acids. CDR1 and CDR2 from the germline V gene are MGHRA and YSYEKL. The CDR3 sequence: CASSQGDRTRGQLYGYTF. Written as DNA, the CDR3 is TGCGCCAGCAGCCAAGGTGATCGTACGAGGGGGCAACTCTATGGCTACACCTTC.

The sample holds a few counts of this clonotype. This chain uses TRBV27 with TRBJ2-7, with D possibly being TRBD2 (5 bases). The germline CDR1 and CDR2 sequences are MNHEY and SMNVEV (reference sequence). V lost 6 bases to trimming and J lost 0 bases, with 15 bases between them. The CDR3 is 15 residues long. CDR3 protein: CASRLARSSSYEQYF. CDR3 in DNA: TGTGCCAGCAGGTTAGCGCGCTCAAGCTCCTACGAGCAGTACTTC.

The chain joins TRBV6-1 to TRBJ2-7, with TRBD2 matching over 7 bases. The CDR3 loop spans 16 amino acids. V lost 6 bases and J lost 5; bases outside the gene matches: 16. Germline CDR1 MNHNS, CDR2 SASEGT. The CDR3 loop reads CASSRQQTSTTHEQYF. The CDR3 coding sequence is TGTGCCAGCAGCAGGCAACAGACTAGCACTACACACGAGCAGTACTTC.

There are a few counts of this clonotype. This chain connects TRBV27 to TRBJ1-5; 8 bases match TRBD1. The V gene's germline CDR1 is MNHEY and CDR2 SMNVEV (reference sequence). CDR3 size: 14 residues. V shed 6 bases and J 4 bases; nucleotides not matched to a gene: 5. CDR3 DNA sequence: TGTGCCAGCAGACGGACAGGGACGAATCAGCCCCAGCATTTT. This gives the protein CASRRTGTNQPQHF.

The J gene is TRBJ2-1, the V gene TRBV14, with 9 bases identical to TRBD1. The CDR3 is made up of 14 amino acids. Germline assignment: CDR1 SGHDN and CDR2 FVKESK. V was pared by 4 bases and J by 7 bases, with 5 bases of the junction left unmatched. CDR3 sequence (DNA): TGTGCCAGCAGCCGGGACAGGGCCGTTAATGAGCAGTTCTTC. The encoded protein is CASSRDRAVNEQFF. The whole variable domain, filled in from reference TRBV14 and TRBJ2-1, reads EAGVTQFPSHSVIEKGQTVTLRCDPISGHDNLYWYRRVMGKEIKFLLHFVKESKQDESGMPNNRFLAERTGGTYSTLKVQPAELEDSGVYFCASSRDRAVNEQFFGPGTRLTVL.

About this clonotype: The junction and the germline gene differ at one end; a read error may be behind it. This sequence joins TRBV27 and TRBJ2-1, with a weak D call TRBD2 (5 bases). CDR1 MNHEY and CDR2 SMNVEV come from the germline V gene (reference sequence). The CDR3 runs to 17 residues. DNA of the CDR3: TGTGCCAGCAGTTCCGCGGCTAAGCGGCGTTCTTACAATGAACAGTTCTTC. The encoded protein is CASSSAAKRRSYNEQFF.

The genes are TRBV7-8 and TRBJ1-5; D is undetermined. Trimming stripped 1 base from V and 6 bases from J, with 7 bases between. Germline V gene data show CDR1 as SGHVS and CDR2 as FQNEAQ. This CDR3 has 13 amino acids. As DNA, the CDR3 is TGTGCCAGCAGCTTAGGAGGGCCTCAGCCCCAGCATTTT. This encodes CASSLGGPQPQHF. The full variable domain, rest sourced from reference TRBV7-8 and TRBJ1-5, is GAGVSQSPRYKVAKRGQDVALRCDPISGHVSLFWYQQALGQGPEFLTYFQNEAQLDKSGLPSDRFFAERPEGSVSTLKIQRTQQEDSAVYLCASSLGGPQPQHFGDGTRLSIL.

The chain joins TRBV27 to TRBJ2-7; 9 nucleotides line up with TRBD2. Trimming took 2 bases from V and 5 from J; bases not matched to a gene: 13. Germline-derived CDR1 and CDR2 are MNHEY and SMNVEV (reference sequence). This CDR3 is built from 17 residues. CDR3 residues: CASSLNSVVTSGDEQYF. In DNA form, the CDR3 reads TGTGCCAGCAGTTTAAATTCAGTAGTGACTAGCGGCGACGAGCAGTACTTC.

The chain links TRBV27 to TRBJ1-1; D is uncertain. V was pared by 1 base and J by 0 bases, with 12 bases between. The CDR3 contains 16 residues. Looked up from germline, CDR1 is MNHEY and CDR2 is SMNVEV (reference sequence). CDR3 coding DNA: TGTGCCAGCAGTTTATGGGCAGGAGGGATGAACACTGAAGCTTTCTTT. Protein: CASSLWAGGMNTEAFF.

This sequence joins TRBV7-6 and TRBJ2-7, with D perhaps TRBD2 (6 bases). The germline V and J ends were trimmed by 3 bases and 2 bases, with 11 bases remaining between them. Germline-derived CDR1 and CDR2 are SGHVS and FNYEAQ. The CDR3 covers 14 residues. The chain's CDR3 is CASSLKGEAYEQYF. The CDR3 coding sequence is TGTGCCAGCAGCTTGAAAGGGGAGGCCTACGAGCAGTACTTC.

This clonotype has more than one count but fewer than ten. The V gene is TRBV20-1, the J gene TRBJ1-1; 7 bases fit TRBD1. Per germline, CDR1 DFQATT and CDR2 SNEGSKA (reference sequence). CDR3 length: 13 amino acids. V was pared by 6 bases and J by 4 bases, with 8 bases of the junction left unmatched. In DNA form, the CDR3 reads TGCAGTGCCAGACTCGACAGGGCCACTGAAGCTTTCTTT. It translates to CSARLDRATEAFF.

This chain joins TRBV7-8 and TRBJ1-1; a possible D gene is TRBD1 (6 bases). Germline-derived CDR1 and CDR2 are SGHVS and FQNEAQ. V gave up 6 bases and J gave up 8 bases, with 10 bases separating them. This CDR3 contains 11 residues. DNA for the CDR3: TGTGCCAGCAGACAGCAGGGGGAAGCTTTCTTT. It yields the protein CASRQQGEAFF.

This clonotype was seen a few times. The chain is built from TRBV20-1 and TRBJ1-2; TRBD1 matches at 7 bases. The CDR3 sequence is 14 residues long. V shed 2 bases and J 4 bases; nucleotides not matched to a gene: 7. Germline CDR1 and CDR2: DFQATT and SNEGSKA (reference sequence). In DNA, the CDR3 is TGCAGTGCTAGAAGACAGGGTGTGGGCTATGGCTACACCTTC. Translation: CSARRQGVGYGYTF.

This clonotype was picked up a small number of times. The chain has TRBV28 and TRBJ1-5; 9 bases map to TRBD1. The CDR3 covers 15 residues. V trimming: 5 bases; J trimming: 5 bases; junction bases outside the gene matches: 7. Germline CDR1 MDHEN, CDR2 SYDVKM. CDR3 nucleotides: TGTGCCAGCAGTACCCGACAGGGGGGCGATCAGCCCCAGCATTTT. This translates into CASSTRQGGDQPQHF.

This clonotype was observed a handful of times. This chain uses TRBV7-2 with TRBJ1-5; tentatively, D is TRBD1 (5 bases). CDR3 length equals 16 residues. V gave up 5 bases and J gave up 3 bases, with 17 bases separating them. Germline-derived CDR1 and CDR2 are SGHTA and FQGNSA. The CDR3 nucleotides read TGTGCCAGCAGCCTTCAGAGTTGGGGCTCCAATCAGCCCCAGCATTTT. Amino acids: CASSLQSWGSNQPQHF.

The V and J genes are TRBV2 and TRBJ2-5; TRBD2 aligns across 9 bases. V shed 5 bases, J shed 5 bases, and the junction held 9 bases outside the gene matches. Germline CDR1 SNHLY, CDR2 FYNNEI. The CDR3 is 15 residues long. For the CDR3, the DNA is TGTGCCAGCAGTCGTCCGGGGACTAGCTATGAGACCCAGTACTTC. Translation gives CASSRPGTSYETQYF.

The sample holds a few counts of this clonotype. In DNA form, the CDR3 reads TGTGCCAGCAGTTTAAGGGACAGGGGGCTGAGGGAGACCCAGTACTTC. This sequence encodes CASSLRDRGLRETQYF. The chain recombines TRBV12-3 or TRBV12-4 with TRBJ2-5; 12 nucleotides match TRBD1. The CDR3 spans 16 residues. Losses at the gene ends were 2 bases for V and 5 bases for J; bases not matched to a gene: 6.

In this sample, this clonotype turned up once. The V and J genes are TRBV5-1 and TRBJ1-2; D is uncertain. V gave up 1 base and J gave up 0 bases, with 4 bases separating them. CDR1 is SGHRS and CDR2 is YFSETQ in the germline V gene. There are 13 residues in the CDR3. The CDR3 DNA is TGCGCCAGCAGCTTGACAGCTAACTATGGCTACACCTTC. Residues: CASSLTANYGYTF.

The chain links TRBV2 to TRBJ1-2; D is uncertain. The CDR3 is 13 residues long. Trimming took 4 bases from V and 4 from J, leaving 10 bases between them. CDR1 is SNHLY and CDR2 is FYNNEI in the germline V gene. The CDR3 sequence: CASSVAARYGYTF. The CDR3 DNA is TGTGCCAGCAGTGTGGCGGCTCGCTATGGCTACACCTTC.

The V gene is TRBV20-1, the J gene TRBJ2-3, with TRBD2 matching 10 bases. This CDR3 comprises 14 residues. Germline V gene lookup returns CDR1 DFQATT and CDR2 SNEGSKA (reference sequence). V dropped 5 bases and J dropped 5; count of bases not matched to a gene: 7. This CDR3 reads CSALLAGSGDTQYF. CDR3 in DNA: TGCAGTGCTCTACTAGCGGGATCGGGAGATACGCAGTATTTT.

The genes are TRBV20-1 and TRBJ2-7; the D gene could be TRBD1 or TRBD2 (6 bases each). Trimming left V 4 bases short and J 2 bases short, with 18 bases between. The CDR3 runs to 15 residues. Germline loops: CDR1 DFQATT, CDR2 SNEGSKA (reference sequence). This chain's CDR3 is CSATNWRDTTYEQYF. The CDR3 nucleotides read TGCAGTGCTACCAATTGGAGGGACACTACCTACGAGCAGTACTTC.

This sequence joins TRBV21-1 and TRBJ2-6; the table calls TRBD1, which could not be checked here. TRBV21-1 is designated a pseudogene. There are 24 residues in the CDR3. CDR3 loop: CASSNVAGDQFDLSHRSGANVLTF. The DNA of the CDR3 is TGTGCCAGCAGCAATGTTGCAGGGGACCAATTCGATCTCTCCCATCGGTCTGGGGCCAACGTCCTGACTTTC.

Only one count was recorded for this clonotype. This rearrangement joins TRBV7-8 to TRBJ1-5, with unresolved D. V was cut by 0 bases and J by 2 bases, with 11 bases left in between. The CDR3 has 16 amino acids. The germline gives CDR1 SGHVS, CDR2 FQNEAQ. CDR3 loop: CASSLASVGGNQPQHF. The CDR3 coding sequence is TGTGCCAGCAGCTTAGCATCGGTCGGGGGCAATCAGCCCCAGCATTTT.